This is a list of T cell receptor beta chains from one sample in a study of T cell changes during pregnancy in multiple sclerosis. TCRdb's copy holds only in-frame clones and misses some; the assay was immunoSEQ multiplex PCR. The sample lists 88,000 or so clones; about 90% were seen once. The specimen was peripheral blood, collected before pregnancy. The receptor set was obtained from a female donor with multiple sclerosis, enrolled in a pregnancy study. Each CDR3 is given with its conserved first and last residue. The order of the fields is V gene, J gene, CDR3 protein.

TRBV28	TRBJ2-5	CASSLVQRWETQYF
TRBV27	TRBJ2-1	CASSLGLPGDEQFF
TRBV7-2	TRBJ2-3	CASSSISGSPNTQYF
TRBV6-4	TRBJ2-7	CASSKDSGSSYEQYF
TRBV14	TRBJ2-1	CASSQGPSGSSYNEQFF
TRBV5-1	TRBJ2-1	CASRAASSYNEQFF
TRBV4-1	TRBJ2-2	CASSPQAGVTGELFF
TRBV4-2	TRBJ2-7	CASSRRAGRDEQYF
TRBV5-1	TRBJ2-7	CASSLGVQATYEQYF
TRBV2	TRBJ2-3	CASSKNSPGGGQGGTQYF
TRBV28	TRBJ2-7	CASSPPGTSGFDEQYF
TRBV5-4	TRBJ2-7	CASSFASGSYEQYF
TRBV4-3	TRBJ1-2	CASSQDRNYGYTF
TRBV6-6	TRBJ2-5	CASSYALQETQYF
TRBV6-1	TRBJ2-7	CASSARTGDAYEQYF
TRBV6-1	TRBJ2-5	CASRAQETQYF
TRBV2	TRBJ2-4	CASSGQGIAKNIQYF
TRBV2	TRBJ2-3	CASSPGLAGFTDTQYF
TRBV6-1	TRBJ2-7	CASSENGRQGEQYF
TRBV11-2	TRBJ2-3	CASSLDRQGWATQYF
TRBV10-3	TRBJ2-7	CAISDRGAYYEQYF
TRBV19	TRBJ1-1	CASRMRAGAVEAFF
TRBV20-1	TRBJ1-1	CSVQEGTEAFF
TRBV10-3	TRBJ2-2	CATARQHSLTGELFF
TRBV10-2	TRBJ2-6	CASSEGRGAGANVLTF
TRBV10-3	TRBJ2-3	CAISFSSSTDTQYF
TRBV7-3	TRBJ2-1	CASSQSGSANEQFF
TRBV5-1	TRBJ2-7	CASSPGDRGSWEQYF
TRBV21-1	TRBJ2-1	CASSTTGTPEQFF
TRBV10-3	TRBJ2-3	CAISEGGRGDTQYF
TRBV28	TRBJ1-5	CASMTGFEQPQHF
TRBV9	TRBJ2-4	CASSVGEGGTRKNIQYF
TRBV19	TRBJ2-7	CASSLEVAYEQYF
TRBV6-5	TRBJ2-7	CASSSIAGLYEQYF
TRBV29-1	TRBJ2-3	CSVEGRESGRRDTQYF
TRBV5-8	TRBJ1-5	CASRLLNQPQHF
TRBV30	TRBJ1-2	CASFLNYGYTF
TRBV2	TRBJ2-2	CASSEARGLSAGELFF
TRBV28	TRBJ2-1	CASSLLTSNEQFF
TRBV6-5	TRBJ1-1	CASSWKVRGTEAFF
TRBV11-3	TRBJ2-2	CASSLVAASGNTGELFF
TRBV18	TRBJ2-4	CASSPGLAVIQYF
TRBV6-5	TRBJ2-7	CASSWGLAGGKGEQYF
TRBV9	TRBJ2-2	CASSALLAGRGGELFF
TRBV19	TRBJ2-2	CASRTQGNTGELFF
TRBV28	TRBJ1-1	CASSAGGRPSGEAFF
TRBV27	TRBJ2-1	CASSSMGGSREQFF
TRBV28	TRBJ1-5	CASSSWTGRGGNQPQHF
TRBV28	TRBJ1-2	CASSLGGGLRGYTF
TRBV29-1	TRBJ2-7	CSVSYDRDEQYF